This TCR beta chain comes out of a study of Graves' ophthalmopathy and Graves' hyperthyroidism. TCR beta CDR3 amplification used RNA transcripts. The workflow started with a first-round RT-PCR run with HTBI primers and then moved on to a second-round multiplex PCR. Using its own MiXCR run on the multiplex PCR reads, TCRdb lists one record per CDR3 protein. The sample includes some 750,000 distinct CDR3 sequences, 40% of them seen just once. The V end lost 6 bases, the J end lost 3 bases, and 15 bases lay between the germline ends. The CDR3 totals 14 residues. Germline CDR1 is LNHDA and CDR2 is SQIVND (reference sequence).

The TCR sequence derives from an adult man with Graves' ophthalmopathy. Sequencing was done on a sample of peripheral blood. The V and J genes are TRBV19 and TRBJ2-7, with a tentative D call TRBD1 (5 bases). The chain's CDR3 is CASSDSEHIYEQYF. The CDR3 DNA sequence: TGTGCCAGTAGCGACAGCGAGCATATCTACGAGCAGTACTTC.